This record covers a single TCR beta chain. Its specificity is not known. Read sequence stops 3 residues before the CDR3 end, and the germline J gene provides the missing end. Data came from immunoSEQ multiplex PCR; TCRdb stores just in-frame clones and leaves some out. The specimen's table records over 25,000 clones. This entry belongs to a study of T cells in women clearing cervical HPV infection. Study at large: Women with histologically confirmed HPV16-related CIN3 or worse, 2 with invasive cancer, served as cases. For cases, blood was sampled a median 149 days after lesion detection, interquartile range 90 to 200 days.

V shed 2 bases and J 0 bases; nucleotides not matched to a gene: 19. Per germline, CDR1 DFQATT and CDR2 SNEGSKA (reference sequence). This CDR3 comprises 19 residues. Whole-study results and caveats: CIN3+ cases had significantly higher TCR richness than controls; evenness did not differ.

This chain links TRBV20-1 with TRBJ2-7; 7 bases are shared with TRBD2. This clonotype originated in a woman aged 18 to 75 with a cervical HPV16 infection that either progressed to CIN3+ or cleared (not recorded which). The sequenced sample consisted of blood buffy coat. CDR3: CSARTVVGGAGAGSYEQYF. The DNA read from the CDR3 is TGCAGTGCTAGAACCGTGGTGGGAGGGGCGGGAGCGGGCTCCTACGAG.